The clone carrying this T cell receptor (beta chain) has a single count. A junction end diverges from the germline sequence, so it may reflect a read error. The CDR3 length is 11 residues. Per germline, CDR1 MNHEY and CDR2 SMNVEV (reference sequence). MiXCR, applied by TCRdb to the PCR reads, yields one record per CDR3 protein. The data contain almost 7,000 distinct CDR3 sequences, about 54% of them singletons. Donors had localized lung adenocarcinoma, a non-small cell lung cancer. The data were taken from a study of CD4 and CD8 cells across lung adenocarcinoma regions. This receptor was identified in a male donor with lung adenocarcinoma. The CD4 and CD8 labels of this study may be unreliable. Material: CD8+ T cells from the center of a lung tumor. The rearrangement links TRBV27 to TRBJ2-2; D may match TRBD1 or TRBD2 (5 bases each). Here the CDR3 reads CASSLRGALFF. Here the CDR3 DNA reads TGTGCCAGCAGTCTCAGAGGGGCGCTGTTTTTT.